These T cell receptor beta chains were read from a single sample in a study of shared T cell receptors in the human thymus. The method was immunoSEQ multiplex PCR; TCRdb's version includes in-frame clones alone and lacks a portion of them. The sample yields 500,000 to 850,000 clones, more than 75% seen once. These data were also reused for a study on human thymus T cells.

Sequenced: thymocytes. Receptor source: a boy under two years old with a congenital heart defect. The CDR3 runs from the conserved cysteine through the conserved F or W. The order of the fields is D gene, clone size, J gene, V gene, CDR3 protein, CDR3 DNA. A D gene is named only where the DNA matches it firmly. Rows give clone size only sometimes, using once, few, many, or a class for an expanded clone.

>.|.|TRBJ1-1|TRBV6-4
CASSVPDRVETKGNICEAFF
TGTGCCAGCAGTGTCCCGGACCGGGTTGAGACAAAGGGGAATATCTGCGAAGCTTTCTTT
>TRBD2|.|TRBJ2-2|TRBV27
CASRLAGGNTGELFF
TGTGCCAGCAGATTAGCGGGAGGGAACACCGGGGAGCTGTTTTTT
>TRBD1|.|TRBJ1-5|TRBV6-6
CASTLPGQGVQPQHF
TGTGCCAGCACCCTCCCGGGACAGGGGGTTCAGCCCCAGCATTTT
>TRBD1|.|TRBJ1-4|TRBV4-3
CASSLGGDRGTAGGEKLFF
TGCGCCAGCAGCCTCGGAGGAGACAGGGGAACGGCTGGAGGTGAAAAACTGTTTTTT
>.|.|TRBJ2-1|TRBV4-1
CASSQDLWDSQFF
TGCGCCAGCAGCCAAGATCTGTGGGACTCTCAGTTCTTC
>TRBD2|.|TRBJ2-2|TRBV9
CASSVTNSGINTGELFF
TGTGCCAGCAGCGTAACCAATAGCGGGATCAACACCGGGGAGCTGTTTTTT
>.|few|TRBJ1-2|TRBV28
CASTDVGGGYTF
TGTGCCAGCACCGACGTGGGGGGTGGCTACACCTTC
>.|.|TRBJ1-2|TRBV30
CAWSVGGADYGYTF
TGTGCCTGGAGTGTTGGGGGGGCCGACTATGGCTACACCTTC
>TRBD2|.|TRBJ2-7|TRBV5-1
CASSLVGRESYEQYF
TGCGCCAGCAGCTTGGTGGGGCGGGAGAGTTACGAGCAGTACTTC
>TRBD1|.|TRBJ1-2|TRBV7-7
CASSPLTGEENGYTF
TGTGCTAGCAGCCCTCTGACAGGGGAGGAGAATGGCTACACCTTC
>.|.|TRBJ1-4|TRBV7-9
CASSSYSTTGSDEKLFF
TGTGCCAGCAGCTCTTACTCTACGACAGGATCGGATGAAAAACTGTTTTTT
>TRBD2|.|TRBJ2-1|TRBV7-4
CASSPGLAGHYNEQFF
TGTGCCAGCAGCCCGGGACTAGCGGGACACTACAATGAGCAGTTCTTC
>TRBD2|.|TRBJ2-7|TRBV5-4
CASSFWTSGDHEQYF
TGTGCCAGCAGCTTTTGGACTAGCGGGGACCACGAGCAGTACTTC
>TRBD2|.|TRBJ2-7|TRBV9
CASSPTTSGYEQYF
TGTGCCAGCAGCCCAACGACTAGCGGCTACGAGCAGTACTTC
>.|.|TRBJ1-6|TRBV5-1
CASRFNGGNSPLHF
TGCGCCAGCAGATTCAACGGAGGGAATTCACCCCTCCACTTT
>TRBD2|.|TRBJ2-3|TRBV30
CAWRDRTQTSGSTDTQYF
TGTGCCTGGAGGGATCGGACCCAAACTAGCGGGAGTACAGATACGCAGTATTTT
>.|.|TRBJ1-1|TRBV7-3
CASSLKEKRNTEAFF
TGTGCCAGCAGCTTAAAGGAGAAAAGGAACACTGAAGCTTTCTTT
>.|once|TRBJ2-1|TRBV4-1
CASSQEEGLGRYNEQFF
TGCGCCAGCAGCCAAGAGGAAGGCCTGGGCAGGTACAATGAGCAGTTCTTC
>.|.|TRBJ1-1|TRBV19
CASSKVGGLNTEAFF
TGTGCCAGTAGTAAAGTGGGGGGTTTAAACACTGAAGCTTTCTTT
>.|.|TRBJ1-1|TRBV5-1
CASSFYESESPPGAFF
TGCGCCAGCAGCTTTTACGAGAGTGAGTCTCCTCCGGGAGCTTTCTTT
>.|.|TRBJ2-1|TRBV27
CASSSRDNEQFF
TGTGCCAGCAGCTCGAGGGACAATGAGCAGTTCTTC
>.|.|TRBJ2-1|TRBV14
CASSLRRLRHNEQFF
TGTGCCAGCAGTCTTAGACGACTACGTCACAATGAGCAGTTCTTC
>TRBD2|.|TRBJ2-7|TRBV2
CASSETSGGASSYEQYF
TGTGCCAGCAGTGAAACTAGCGGGGGGGCCAGTTCCTACGAGCAGTACTTC
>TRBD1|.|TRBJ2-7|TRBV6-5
CASSNSTGTYEQYF
TGTGCCAGCAGCAATTCGACAGGGACCTACGAGCAGTACTTC
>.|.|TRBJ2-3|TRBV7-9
CASSFLGAGTDTQYF
TGTGCCAGCAGCTTTTTGGGGGCAGGGACAGATACGCAGTATTTT
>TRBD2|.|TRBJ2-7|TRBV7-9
CASSLGWEGPTYEQYF
TGTGCCAGCAGCTTAGGGTGGGAGGGCCCAACTTACGAGCAGTACTTC
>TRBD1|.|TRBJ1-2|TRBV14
CASSHRQGRGYTF
TGTGCCAGCAGCCACCGACAGGGACGAGGCTACACCTTC
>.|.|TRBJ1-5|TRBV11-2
CASSQGWQRNSNQPQHF
TGTGCCAGCAGCCAGGGGTGGCAGAGAAATAGCAATCAGCCCCAGCATTTT
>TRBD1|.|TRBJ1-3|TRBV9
CASSRAGQVHSGNTIYF
TGTGCCAGCAGCAGAGCGGGACAGGTCCACTCTGGAAACACCATATATTTT
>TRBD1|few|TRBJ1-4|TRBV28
CASSLEVQGSYEKLFF
TGTGCCAGCAGTCTAGAGGTACAGGGGTCTTATGAAAAACTGTTTTTT
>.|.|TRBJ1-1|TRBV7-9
CASSLGGQNTEAFF
TGTGCCAGCAGCTTAGGGGGGCAGAACACTGAAGCTTTCTTT
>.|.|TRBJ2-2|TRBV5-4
CASSTILTGELFF
TGTGCCAGCAGCACCATACTAACCGGGGAGCTGTTTTTT
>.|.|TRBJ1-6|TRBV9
CASSDQQASSYNSPLHF
TGTGCCAGCAGCGATCAACAGGCCAGCTCCTATAATTCACCCCTCCACTTT
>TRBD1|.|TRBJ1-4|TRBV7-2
CATSRDRGEKLFF
TGTGCCACCTCCCGGGACAGGGGCGAAAAACTGTTTTTT
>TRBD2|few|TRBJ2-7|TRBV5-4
CASSLKASGGYEQYF
TGTGCCAGCAGCTTGAAGGCTAGCGGAGGCTACGAGCAGTACTTC
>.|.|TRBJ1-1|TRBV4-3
CATTDIGGEGTEAFF
TGCGCCACCACGGACATAGGTGGGGAGGGCACTGAAGCTTTCTTT
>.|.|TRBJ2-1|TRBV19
CASSAYNEQFF
TGTGCCAGTAGTGCGTACAATGAGCAGTTCTTC
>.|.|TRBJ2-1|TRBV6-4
CASSDSNANNEQFF
TGTGCCAGCAGTGACTCGAATGCGAACAATGAGCAGTTCTTC
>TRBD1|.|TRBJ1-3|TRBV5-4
CASSVGSGTDNSGNTIYF
TGTGCCAGCTCTGTAGGGTCCGGGACAGACAACTCTGGAAACACCATATATTTT
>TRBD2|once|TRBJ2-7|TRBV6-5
CASSYRTSERTYEQYF
TGTGCCAGCAGTTATCGGACTAGCGAGCGCACCTACGAGCAGTACTTC
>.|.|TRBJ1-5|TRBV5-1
CASRLAQQNQPQHF
TGCGCCAGCAGGTTAGCTCAGCAAAATCAGCCCCAGCATTTT
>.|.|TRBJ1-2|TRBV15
CATSRAGEDGYTF
TGTGCCACCAGCAGAGCCGGTGAGGATGGCTACACCTTC
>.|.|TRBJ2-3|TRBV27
CASSLFRGSTDTQYF
TGTGCCAGCAGTTTATTCCGGGGGAGCACAGATACGCAGTATTTT
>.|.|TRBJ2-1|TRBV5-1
CASSDLGRQFF
TGCGCCAGCAGCGATCTAGGCCGGCAGTTCTTC
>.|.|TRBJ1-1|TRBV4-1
CASSLLTGRNTEAFF
TGCGCCAGCAGCCTATTGACAGGACGGAACACTGAAGCTTTCTTT
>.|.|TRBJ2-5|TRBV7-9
CASSLGVPGIQETQYF
TGTGCCAGCAGCTTAGGTGTCCCAGGGATCCAAGAGACCCAGTACTTC